Following are 15 T cell receptor beta chains from one sample sequenced in a study of T cell responses to AZD1222 COVID-19 vaccine. The repertoire was sequenced with immunoSEQ multiplex PCR; TCRdb's copy has only in-frame clones and lacks some. In the table there are roughly 99,000 clones, about 85% of which are singletons. Sequences were derived from peripheral blood, sampled 28 days after the second AZD1222 dose. Receptors originate from an adult who received the AZD1222 COVID-19 vaccine.

The V call is TRBV6-2 or TRBV6-3, the J call TRBJ1-1; a possible D gene is TRBD1 (5 bases). This CDR3 contains 14 residues. The V end lost 0 bases, the J end lost 8 bases, and 13 bases lay between the germline ends. Per the germline V gene, CDR1 is MNHEY and CDR2 is SVGEGT. In DNA, the CDR3 is TGTGCCAGCAGTTACTCGCTCAGGGCGGGAGAAGCTTTCTTT. Its protein product is CASSYSLRAGEAFF.

This clone is a singleton in its sample. V is TRBV12-3 or TRBV12-4 and J is TRBJ1-1; perhaps TRBD1 as D (5 bases). The V end was cut by 6 bases, the J end by 4 bases, with 12 bases between. This CDR3 comprises 13 residues. The CDR3 region is CASSRGVGTEAFF. The CDR3 DNA sequence: TGTGCCAGCAGCCGGGGGGTAGGCACTGAAGCTTTCTTT.

The CDR3 region is CASSFGLYNEQFF. The CDR3 DNA sequence: TGTGCCAGCAGCTTTGGACTTTACAATGAGCAGTTCTTC. The chain uses TRBV6-5 and TRBJ2-1; a weak D match, TRBD2 (5 bases). With 6 bases removed from V and 4 bases from J, the gap between germline ends came to 10 bases. CDR3 size: 13 residues. In germline, CDR1 is MNHEY, CDR2 SVGAGI.

The chain has TRBV6-5 and TRBJ2-7; D ambiguous. The germline V gene has CDR1 MNHEY and CDR2 SVGAGI. The CDR3 consists of 13 residues. V was cut by 7 bases and J by 5 bases, with 15 bases left in between. CDR3 nucleotides: TGTGCCAGCACCTTTCAAGGGTGGCACGAGCAGTACTTC. Amino acids: CASTFQGWHEQYF.

This chain's CDR3 is CASSPLQGASSGANVLTF. DNA of the CDR3: TGTGCCAGCAGCCCACTCCAGGGGGCATCGTCTGGGGCCAACGTCCTGACTTTC. The chain uses TRBV5-8 and TRBJ2-6; TRBD1 matches at 8 bases. J lost 1 base, V lost 4 bases, and 10 bases had no gene match. The germline CDR1 and CDR2 sequences are SGHTS and YDEGEE. This CDR3 comprises 18 residues.

The rearrangement uses TRBV7-9 and TRBJ2-1; 10 bases map to TRBD2. V was pared by 4 bases and J by 2 bases, with 8 bases of the junction left unmatched. CDR1 is SEHNR and CDR2 is FQNEAQ in the germline V gene (reference sequence). There are 17 residues in the CDR3. The CDR3 DNA sequence: TGTGCCAGCAGCTCCCGGACTAGCGGCACACCCTACAATGAGCAGTTCTTC. This encodes CASSSRTSGTPYNEQFF.

CDR3 residues: CASSQEGTAAYEQYF. CDR3 in DNA: TGCGCCAGCAGCCAAGAAGGGACAGCCGCCTACGAGCAGTACTTC. The V and J genes are TRBV4-1 and TRBJ2-7; the match to TRBD1 covers 7 bases. Germline V CDR1 and CDR2: MGHRA, YSYEKL. V lost 0 bases to trimming and J lost 2 bases; unmatched junction nucleotides: 4. There are 15 residues in the CDR3.

The V and J genes are TRBV4-3 and TRBJ2-5; D is perhaps TRBD1 or TRBD2 (6 bases each). Trimming took off 3 bases at V and 5 bases at J, with 16 bases between the two ends. Germline CDR1 is LGHNA and CDR2 is YSLEER. The CDR3 covers 15 residues. Here the CDR3 DNA reads TGCGCCAGCAGCCAGGCGGGACACTTAAGGGAGACCCAGTACTTC. Its translation is CASSQAGHLRETQYF.

The CDR3 DNA is TGTGCCAGCAGCCGGGGGGGAACTGAAGCTTTCTTT. Its protein is CASSRGGTEAFF. The chain joins TRBV6-2 or TRBV6-3 to TRBJ1-1; D is perhaps TRBD1 (5 bases). CDR3 length: 12 amino acids. The germline V gene has CDR1 MNHEY and CDR2 SVGEGT. V lost 6 bases, J lost 5 bases, and 10 bases lay in between.

The table lists this clone with a count of one. CDR3: CASSEGDTEAFF. CDR3 coding DNA: TGCGCCAGCAGTGAGGGGGACACTGAAGCTTTCTTT. This chain joins TRBV10-1 and TRBJ1-1; no clear D. Germline CDR1 is WNHNN and CDR2 is SYGVQD (reference sequence). V gave up 2 bases and J gave up 3 bases, with 4 bases separating them. CDR3 length: 12 amino acids.

This clone was recorded a few times. This chain connects TRBV19 to TRBJ1-6; D may be TRBD1 (5 bases). Trimming cost V 6 bases and J 7 bases, with 16 bases left between them. The CDR3 is 15 amino acids. Germline lookup yields CDR1 LNHDA and CDR2 SQIVND (reference sequence). The CDR3 sequence: CASSPTGTPNSPLHF. The CDR3 nucleotides are TGTGCCAGTAGCCCCACCGGGACGCCCAATTCACCCCTCCACTTT. The entire variable domain, with the rest obtained from reference TRBV19 and TRBJ1-6, is as follows: DGGITQSPKYLFRKEGQNVTLSCEQNLNHDAMYWYRQDPGQGLRLIYYSQIVNDFQKGDIAEGYSVSREKKESFPLTVTSAQKNPTAFYLCASSPTGTPNSPLHFGNGTRLTVT.

The CDR3 DNA reads as TGTGCCAGCAGCTTGGTCAGTAGCGGGGCGGGAGATACGCAGTATTTT. Protein sequence: CASSLVSSGAGDTQYF. J is TRBJ2-3 and V is TRBV5-6; the match to TRBD2 covers 8 bases. The CDR3 has 16 amino acids. CDR1 SGHDT and CDR2 YYEEEE come from the germline V gene. The V gene end was trimmed by 0 bases and the J gene end by 5 bases; junction bases not matched to a gene: 8.

V usage is TRBV3-1 (or the pseudogene TRBV3-2) and J usage is TRBJ2-1, with 12 bases that match TRBD2. V was pared by 6 bases and J by 3 bases, with 3 bases of the junction left unmatched. Germline V CDR1 and CDR2: LGHDT, YNNKEL (reference sequence). CDR3 length equals 15 residues. Here the CDR3 reads CASRLAGGNYNEQFF. DNA of the CDR3: TGTGCCAGCAGACTAGCGGGGGGAAACTACAATGAGCAGTTCTTC.

The genes are TRBV30 and TRBJ1-1; no clear D gene. V was clipped by 2 bases and J by 0 bases, with 16 bases between them. Looked up from germline, CDR1 is GTSNPN and CDR2 is SVGIG (reference sequence). CDR3 length: 16 amino acids. The CDR3, as DNA: TGTGCCTGGAGTATGGACCTCGAGCGCCTGAACACTGAAGCTTTCTTT. It translates to CAWSMDLERLNTEAFF.

This rearrangement joins TRBV5-5 to TRBJ2-5, with D possibly matching TRBD2 (6 bases). V lost 5 bases and J 4 bases, leaving 21 bases between the germline ends. The germline gives CDR1 SGHKS, CDR2 YYEKEE (reference sequence). This CDR3 spans 16 amino acids. CDR3: CASSSALRGNGETQYF. For the CDR3, the DNA is TGTGCCAGCAGTTCTGCCTTACGGGGGAACGGAGAGACCCAGTACTTC.